A selection of T cell receptor beta chains follows, all from one sample in a study of identical twins. Each CDR3 protein gets one entry after TCRdb re-called the 5' RACE reads with MiXCR. Of 500,000 to 600,000 distinct CDR3 sequences in the sample, about 20% were seen once. The same sample was also used in a study of T cells expressing NK-cell markers.

Sequences were obtained from CD4+ T cells sorted from blood. All receptors derive from a woman in her late teens or twenties in good health. Both conserved end residues are part of each CDR3. Fields, in order: V gene, J gene, CDR3 protein.

V gene: TRBV7-9
J gene: TRBJ2-7
CDR3 protein: CASTSAGPIYEQYF

V gene: TRBV12-5
J gene: TRBJ2-1
CDR3 protein: CASGLSAYNEQFF

V gene: TRBV20-1
J gene: TRBJ2-1
CDR3 protein: CSASFWGAAPSYNEQFF

V gene: TRBV18
J gene: TRBJ2-1
CDR3 protein: CASSLWRNEQFF

V gene: TRBV7-2
J gene: TRBJ2-5
CDR3 protein: CASSLRYHQETQYF

V gene: TRBV20-1
J gene: TRBJ1-5
CDR3 protein: CSAGGAGQPQHF

V gene: TRBV4-3
J gene: TRBJ2-5
CDR3 protein: CASSQVAGVETQYF

V gene: TRBV11-2
J gene: TRBJ1-2
CDR3 protein: CASSLETGQGYTF

V gene: TRBV6-1
J gene: TRBJ2-2
CDR3 protein: CASIWGPGELFF

V gene: TRBV5-1
J gene: TRBJ2-7
CDR3 protein: CASTLSGTSVSYEQYF

V gene: TRBV20-1
J gene: TRBJ2-5
CDR3 protein: CSARWGSTQETQYF

V gene: TRBV12-3/TRBV12-4
J gene: TRBJ2-1
CDR3 protein: CASSSDRTGLHNEQFF

V gene: TRBV6-1
J gene: TRBJ1-1
CDR3 protein: CASIRRAEAFF

V gene: TRBV5-6
J gene: TRBJ2-2
CDR3 protein: CASSLTGPTGELFF

V gene: TRBV20-1
J gene: TRBJ1-6
CDR3 protein: CSARWGANSPLHF

V gene: TRBV12-3/TRBV12-4
J gene: TRBJ1-2
CDR3 protein: CASRRQGDGEGYTF

V gene: TRBV20-1
J gene: TRBJ2-1
CDR3 protein: CSATYRGEQFF

V gene: TRBV20-1
J gene: TRBJ1-5
CDR3 protein: CSAPHGAQPQHF

V gene: TRBV2
J gene: TRBJ1-1
CDR3 protein: CASTHPRGAKEAFF

V gene: TRBV20-1
J gene: TRBJ2-2
CDR3 protein: CSARADRAFTGELFF

V gene: TRBV6-2/TRBV6-3
J gene: TRBJ2-1
CDR3 protein: CASSYERYNEQFF

V gene: TRBV6-1
J gene: TRBJ2-3
CDR3 protein: CASRGYGADTQYF

V gene: TRBV6-5
J gene: TRBJ1-2
CDR3 protein: CASSYSAGERGYTF

V gene: TRBV20-1
J gene: TRBJ1-2
CDR3 protein: CSARFPGQNIYGYTF

V gene: TRBV3-1
J gene: TRBJ2-7
CDR3 protein: CASSQDWREGNEQYF

V gene: TRBV19
J gene: TRBJ2-7
CDR3 protein: CASSIGGTSYEQYF

V gene: TRBV6-4
J gene: TRBJ2-2
CDR3 protein: CASSGERNTGELFF